This TCR beta chain was obtained from a study of blood T cells in healthy people across ages. V lost 3 bases, J lost 3 bases, and 15 bases lay in between. The germline V gene has CDR1 DFQATT and CDR2 SNEGSKA (reference sequence). The CDR3 loop spans 15 amino acids. A second PCR of roughly 7 to 11 cycles used a sample-barcoded 5' primer and a J-beta primer mix. Each CDR3 protein is one row after TCRdb ran MiXCR on the 5' RACE reads. The data hold almost 1 million distinct CDR3 sequences, with roughly 50% observed a single time. This TCR was sampled from a woman aged 55 to 70 in good health. The chain has TRBV20-1 and TRBJ2-4; a possible D gene is TRBD2 (6 bases). Source material: blood. The CDR3 is CSASGGSLGKNIQYF. The CDR3 DNA follows: TGCAGTGCTAGCGGGGGAAGTTTAGGCAAAAACATTCAGTACTTC.